This record concerns one T cell receptor beta chain sequence. The target antigen is unknown. The V end was cut by 5 bases, the J end by 8 bases, with 15 bases between. Germline-derived CDR1 and CDR2 are SGHTA and FQGNSA. The CDR3 runs 13 residues. Cultured CD4+ T cell DNA underwent sequencing with the Oncomine TCR Beta short-read assay. DNA came from CD4+ T cells after culture. TCRdb redid the calling of the PCR reads with MiXCR, one entry per CDR3 protein. The table lists roughly 20,000 distinct CDR3 sequences, more than 70% of them singletons, with approximately 17% in the top ten. This record belongs to a study of vaccination and CD4 T cells after COVID-19. Study-level information: The post-COVID samples were taken a median about three months after diagnosis, anywhere from 35 to 161.

The treatment denotes: approximately 10-day PBMC culture with coronavirus spike peptide pools or control peptides (ViraFEST assay). Study outcomes and limitations: Convalescent patients had a median around 90% of post-vaccine SARS-CoV-2-reactive clones that were detected only after vaccination, not before it.

V usage is TRBV7-2 and J usage is TRBJ1-2; a possible D gene is TRBD1 (5 bases). The TCR originated in a human donor who received a COVID-19 vaccine. Sequencing used CD4+ T cells from blood, cultured in vitro, obtained after SARS-CoV-2 vaccination. The CDR3 protein is CASSLGTGSGYTF. The CDR3 DNA reads TGTGCCAGCAGCCTAGGGACGGGGAGCGGCTACACCTTC. Full variable domain (missing parts from reference TRBV7-2 and TRBJ1-2): GAGVSQSPSNKVTEKGKDVELRCDPISGHTALYWYRQSLGQGLEFLIYFQGNSAPDKSGLPSDRFSAERTGGSVSTLTIQRTQQEDSAVYLCASSLGTGSGYTFGSGTRLTVV.